These 7 T cell receptor beta chains came from one sample sequenced in a study of T cells after yellow fever vaccination. From the 5' RACE reads, TCRdb called clonotypes with MiXCR, one entry per CDR3 protein. This table has approximately 300,000 distinct CDR3 sequences, around 6.8% appearing once. The source was PBMCs, collected roughly seven weeks after the first yellow fever vaccination. These receptors were taken from a man aged 18-30 years who received the YFV17D yellow fever vaccine.

At least ten counts were recorded for this clonotype. J is TRBJ2-2 and V is TRBV4-3; 8 positions match TRBD1. CDR3 length: 17 amino acids. With V trimmed by 0 bases and J by 4 bases, 7 bases remained unmatched. CDR1 is LGHNA and CDR2 is YSLEER in the germline V gene. CDR3 coding DNA: TGCGCCAGCAGCCAAGATAGTCGGACAGGGAGCACCGGGGAGCTGTTTTTT. The encoded protein is CASSQDSRTGSTGELFF.

The CDR3 DNA sequence: TGTGCCAGCAGTTATCCCCGAGGGTGGTATAGCAATCAGCCCCAGCATTTT. Amino acid sequence: CASSYPRGWYSNQPQHF. This rearrangement joins TRBV6-2 or TRBV6-3 to TRBJ1-5; D unresolved. With 3 bases removed from V and 0 bases from J, the gap between germline ends came to 15 bases. Germline loops: CDR1 MNHEY, CDR2 SVGEGT. CDR3 size: 17 residues.

Concerning this clonotype itself: One end of the junction fails to match germline, which may point to a read error. The chain joins TRBV7-2 to TRBJ2-3, with D perhaps TRBD1 (6 bases). Per germline, CDR1 SGHTA and CDR2 FQGNSA. The CDR3 covers 16 residues. CDR3 DNA: TGTGCCAGCAGCCCTTTGGACAGTAGGGGCACAGATACGCGGTATTTT. It codes for CASSPLDSRGTDTRYF.

This clonotype was observed a few times. Here the CDR3 DNA reads TGTGCCAGCAGTCACTGGGTCGGGGAGCTGTTTTTT. Amino acids: CASSHWVGELFF. The gene calls are TRBV7-8 and TRBJ2-2; D is unresolved. The V end lost 6 bases, the J end lost 7 bases, and 9 bases lay between the germline ends. The germline gives CDR1 SGHVS, CDR2 FQNEAQ. The CDR3 is 12 residues long.

This clonotype was recorded a few times. The chain couples TRBV15 to TRBJ2-3, with 10 bases matching TRBD2. Germline assignment: CDR1 LNHNV and CDR2 YYDKDF (reference sequence). Trimming cost V 1 base and J 0 bases; bases outside gene matches: 7. There are 18 residues in the CDR3. In DNA form, the CDR3 reads TGTGCCACCAGCAGAGGTCAGCGGGGGGGCTCGAGCACAGATACGCAGTATTTT. Residues: CATSRGQRGGSSTDTQYF.

This clonotype was recorded a few times. The V gene is TRBV12-3 or TRBV12-4, the J gene TRBJ1-5; no clear D gene. The CDR3 contains 15 residues. The V end lost 5 bases, the J end lost 7 bases, and 18 bases lay between the germline ends. The CDR3 DNA reads as TGTGCCAGCAGTACATGGCCCCCAGAGAGGCAGCCCCAGCATTTT. Residues: CASSTWPPERQPQHF.

There are many counts of this clonotype. The V and J genes are TRBV6-1 and TRBJ2-5, with TRBD1 as a possible D gene (6 bases). Between the trimmed V and J ends, which lost 6 bases and 5 bases, there was a span of 16 bases. Germline V gives CDR1 MNHNS, CDR2 SASEGT. The CDR3 has 14 residues. CDR3 sequence (DNA): TGTGCCAGCAGCGACAGGTCTCGGAGTGAGACCCAGTACTTC. It specifies CASSDRSRSETQYF.